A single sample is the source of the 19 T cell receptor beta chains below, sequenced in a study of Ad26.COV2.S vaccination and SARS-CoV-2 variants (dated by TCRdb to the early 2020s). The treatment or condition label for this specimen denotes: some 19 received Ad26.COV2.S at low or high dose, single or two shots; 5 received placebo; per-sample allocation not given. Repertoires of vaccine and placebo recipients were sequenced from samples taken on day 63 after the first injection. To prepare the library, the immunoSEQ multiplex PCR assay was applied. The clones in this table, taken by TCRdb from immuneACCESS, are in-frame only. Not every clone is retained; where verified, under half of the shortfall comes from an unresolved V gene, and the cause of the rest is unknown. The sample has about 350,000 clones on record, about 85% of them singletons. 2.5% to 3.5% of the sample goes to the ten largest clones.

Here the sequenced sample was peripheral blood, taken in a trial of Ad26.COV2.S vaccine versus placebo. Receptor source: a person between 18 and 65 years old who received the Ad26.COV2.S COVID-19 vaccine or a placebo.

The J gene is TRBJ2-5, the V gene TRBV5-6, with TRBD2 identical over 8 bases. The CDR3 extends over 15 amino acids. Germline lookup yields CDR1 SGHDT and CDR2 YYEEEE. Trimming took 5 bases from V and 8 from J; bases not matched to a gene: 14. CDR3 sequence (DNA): TGTGCCAGCAGTCTAACTAGCGGACCCGGTGGAACCCAGTACTTC. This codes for CASSLTSGPGGTQYF.

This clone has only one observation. The CDR3 loop reads CASSLGLQGGTQYF. Written as DNA, the CDR3 is TGTGCCAGCAGCTTAGGACTCCAGGGGGGTACGCAGTATTTT. The chain is built from TRBV7-2 and TRBJ2-3; weak D call: TRBD1 (7 bases). The ends were cut back, 1 base at V and 8 bases at J, with 13 bases in the middle. The CDR3 spans 14 residues. CDR1 SGHTA and CDR2 FQGNSA come from the germline V gene.

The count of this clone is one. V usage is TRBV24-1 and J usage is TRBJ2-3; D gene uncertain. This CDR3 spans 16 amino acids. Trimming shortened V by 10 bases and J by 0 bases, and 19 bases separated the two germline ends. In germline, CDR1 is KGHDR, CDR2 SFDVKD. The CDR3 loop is CATSGPKWGSTDTQYF. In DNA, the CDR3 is TGTGCCACTTCCGGCCCAAAATGGGGTAGCACAGATACGCAGTATTTT.

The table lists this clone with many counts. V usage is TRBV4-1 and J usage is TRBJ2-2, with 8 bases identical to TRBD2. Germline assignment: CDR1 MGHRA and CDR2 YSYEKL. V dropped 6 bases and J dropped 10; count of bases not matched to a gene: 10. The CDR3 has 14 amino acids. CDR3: CASSHGLAPPELFF. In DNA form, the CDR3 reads TGCGCCAGCAGTCACGGACTAGCCCCTCCGGAGCTGTTTTTT.

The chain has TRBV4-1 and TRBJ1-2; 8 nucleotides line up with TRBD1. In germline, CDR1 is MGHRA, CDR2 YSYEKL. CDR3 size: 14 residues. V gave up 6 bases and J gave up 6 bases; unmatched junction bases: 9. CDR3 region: CASSPPTGANGYTF. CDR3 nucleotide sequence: TGCGCCAGCAGTCCACCGACAGGGGCGAATGGCTACACCTTC.

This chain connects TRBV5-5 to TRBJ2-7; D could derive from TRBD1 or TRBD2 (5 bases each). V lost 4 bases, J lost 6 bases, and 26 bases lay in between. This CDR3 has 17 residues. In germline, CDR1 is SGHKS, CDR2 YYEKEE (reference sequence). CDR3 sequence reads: CASSPGQGPLPGSEQYF. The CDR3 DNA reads TGTGCCAGCAGCCCGGGGCAGGGCCCGCTCCCGGGCTCCGAGCAGTACTTC.

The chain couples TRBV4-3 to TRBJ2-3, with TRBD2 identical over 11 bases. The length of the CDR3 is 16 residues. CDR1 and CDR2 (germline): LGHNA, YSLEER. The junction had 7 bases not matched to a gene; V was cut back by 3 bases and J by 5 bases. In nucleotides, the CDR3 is TGCGCCAGCAGCCACATAGCGGGGGGGCGAGGAGATACGCAGTATTTT. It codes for CASSHIAGGRGDTQYF.

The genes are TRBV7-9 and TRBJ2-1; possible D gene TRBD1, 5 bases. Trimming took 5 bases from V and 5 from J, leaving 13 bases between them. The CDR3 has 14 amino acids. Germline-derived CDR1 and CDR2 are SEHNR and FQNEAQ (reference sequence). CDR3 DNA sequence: TGTGCCAGCAGCACCCGACAGCTACACAATGAGCAGTTCTTC. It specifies CASSTRQLHNEQFF. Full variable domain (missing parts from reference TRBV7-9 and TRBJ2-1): DTGVSQNPRHKITKRGQNVTFRCDPISEHNRLYWYRQTLGQGPEFLTYFQNEAQLEKSRLLSDRFSAERPKGSFSTLEIQRTEQGDSAMYLCASSTRQLHNEQFFGPGTRLTVL.

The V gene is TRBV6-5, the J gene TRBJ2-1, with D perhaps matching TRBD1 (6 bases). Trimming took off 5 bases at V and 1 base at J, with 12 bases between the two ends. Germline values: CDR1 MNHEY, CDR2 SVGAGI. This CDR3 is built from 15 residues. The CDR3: CASSLRGQSYNEQFF. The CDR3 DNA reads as TGTGCCAGCAGTCTCAGGGGTCAATCCTACAATGAGCAGTTCTTC.

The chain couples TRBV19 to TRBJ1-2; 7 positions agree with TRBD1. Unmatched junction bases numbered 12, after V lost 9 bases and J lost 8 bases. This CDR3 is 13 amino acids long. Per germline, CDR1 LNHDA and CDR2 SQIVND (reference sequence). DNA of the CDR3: TGTGCCAGCCGCGGGGACAGAGCGATAGGCTACACCTTC. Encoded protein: CASRGDRAIGYTF.

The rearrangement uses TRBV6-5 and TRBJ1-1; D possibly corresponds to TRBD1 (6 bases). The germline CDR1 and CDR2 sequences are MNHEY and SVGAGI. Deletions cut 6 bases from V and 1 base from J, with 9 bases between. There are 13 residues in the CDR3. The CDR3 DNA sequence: TGTGCCAGCAGCCCACAGGGGAACACTGAAGCTTTCTTT. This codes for CASSPQGNTEAFF.

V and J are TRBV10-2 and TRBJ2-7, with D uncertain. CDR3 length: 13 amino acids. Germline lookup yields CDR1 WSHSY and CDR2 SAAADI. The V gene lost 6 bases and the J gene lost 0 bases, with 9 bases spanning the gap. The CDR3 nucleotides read TGCGCCAGCAGCATCCAGAACTCCTACGAGCAGTACTTC. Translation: CASSIQNSYEQYF.

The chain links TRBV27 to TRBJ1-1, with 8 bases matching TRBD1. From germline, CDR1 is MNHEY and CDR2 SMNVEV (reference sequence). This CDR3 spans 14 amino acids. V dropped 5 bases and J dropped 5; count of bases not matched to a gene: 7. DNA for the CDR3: TGTGCCAGCAGTGCCTGGGACAGGAGTACTGAAGCTTTCTTT. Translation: CASSAWDRSTEAFF.

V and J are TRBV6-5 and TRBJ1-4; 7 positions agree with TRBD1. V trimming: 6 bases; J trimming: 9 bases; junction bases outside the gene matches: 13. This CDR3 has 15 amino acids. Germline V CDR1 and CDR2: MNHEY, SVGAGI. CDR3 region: CASSPADRVGKKLFF. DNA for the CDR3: TGTGCCAGCAGCCCCGCCGACAGGGTAGGGAAAAAACTGTTTTTT.

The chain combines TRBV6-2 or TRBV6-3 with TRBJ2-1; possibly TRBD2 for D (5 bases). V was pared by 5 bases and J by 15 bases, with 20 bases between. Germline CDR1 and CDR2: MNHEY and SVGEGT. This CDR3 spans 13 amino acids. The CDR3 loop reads CASSPPRWETRFF. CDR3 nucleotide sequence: TGTGCCAGCAGTCCCCCCCGTTGGGAGACGAGGTTCTTC.

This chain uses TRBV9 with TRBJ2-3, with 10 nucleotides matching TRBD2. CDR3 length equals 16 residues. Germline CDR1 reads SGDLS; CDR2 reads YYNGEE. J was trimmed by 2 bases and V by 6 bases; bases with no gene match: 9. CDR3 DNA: TGTGCCAGCACCTCCGAAGCGGGGGGGCCCACAGATACGCAGTATTTT. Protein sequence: CASTSEAGGPTDTQYF.

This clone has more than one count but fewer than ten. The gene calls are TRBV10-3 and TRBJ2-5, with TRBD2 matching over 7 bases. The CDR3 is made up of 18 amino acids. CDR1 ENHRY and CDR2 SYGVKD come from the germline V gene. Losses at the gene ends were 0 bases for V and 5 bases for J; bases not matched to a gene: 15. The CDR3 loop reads CAISESPTPPGRGETQYF. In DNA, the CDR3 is TGTGCCATCAGTGAGTCGCCGACCCCCCCGGGGCGGGGGGAGACCCAGTACTTC.

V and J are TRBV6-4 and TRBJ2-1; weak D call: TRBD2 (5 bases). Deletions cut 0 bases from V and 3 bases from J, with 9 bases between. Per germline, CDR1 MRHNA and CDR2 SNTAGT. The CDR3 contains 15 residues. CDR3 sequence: CASSDSNGNYNEQFF. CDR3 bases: TGTGCCAGCAGTGACTCTAACGGGAACTACAATGAGCAGTTCTTC.

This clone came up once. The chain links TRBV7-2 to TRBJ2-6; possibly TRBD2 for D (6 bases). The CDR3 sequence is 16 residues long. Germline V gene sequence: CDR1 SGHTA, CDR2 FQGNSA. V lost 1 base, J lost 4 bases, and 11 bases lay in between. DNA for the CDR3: TGTGCCAGCAGCTTAGTGGGGGGTGCCGGGGCCAACGTCCTGACTTTC. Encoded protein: CASSLVGGAGANVLTF.